This TCR beta chain was sequenced in a study of blood T cell repertoires in COVID-19. Original processing methods: Estimation of nucleated cell counts relied on the amplification of reference gene primers. Sequencing was performed with immunoSEQ multiplex PCR; in TCRdb, only in-frame clones are kept and a portion is missing. Clone size and the V and J calls come from that table; the DNA yielded D and trimming. The table lists about 120,000 clones, 80% to 90% of them singletons. V lost 9 bases and J 1 base, leaving 14 bases between the germline ends. The V gene's germline CDR1 is SNHLY and CDR2 FYNNEI. This CDR3 comprises 14 residues.

The specimen was peripheral blood. This TCR was recovered from a man in his 70s with active or convalescent COVID-19. The J gene is TRBJ2-3, the V gene TRBV2; D perhaps matches TRBD1 (6 bases). CDR3 in amino acids: CASKQGFGTDTQYF. CDR3 bases: TGTGCCAGTAAACAGGGTTTCGGCACAGATACGCAGTATTTT.